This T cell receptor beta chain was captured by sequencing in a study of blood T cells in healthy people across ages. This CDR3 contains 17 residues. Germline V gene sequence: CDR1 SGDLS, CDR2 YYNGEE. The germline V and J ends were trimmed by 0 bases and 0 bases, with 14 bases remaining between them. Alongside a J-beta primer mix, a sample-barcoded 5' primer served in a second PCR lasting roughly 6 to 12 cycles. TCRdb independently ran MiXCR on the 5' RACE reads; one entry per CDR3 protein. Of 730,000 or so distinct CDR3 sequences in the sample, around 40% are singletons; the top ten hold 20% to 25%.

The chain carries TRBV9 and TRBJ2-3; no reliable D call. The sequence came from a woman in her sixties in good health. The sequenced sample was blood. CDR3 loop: CASSVGWQKDSTDTQYF. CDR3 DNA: TGTGCCAGCAGCGTAGGGTGGCAGAAAGATAGCACAGATACGCAGTATTTT.